The source of this T cell receptor (beta chain) is a study of blood T cell repertoires in COVID-19. Study background: Specimens from acute and convalescent COVID-19 originated in the United States, Italy and Spain.

As processed by the authors: It was from reference gene primer amplification that nucleated cell counts were estimated. Some clones are missing from TCRdb's copy, which holds only in-frame ones; the method was immunoSEQ multiplex PCR. D and trimming were read from the DNA, whereas the V and J calls and clone size are those reported in that table. The sample shows 300,000 to 450,000 clones, around 91% of them seen only once. Grouping used clinical history reported by participants in a survey and questionnaire. For recovered donors of Cohort 3, there were two negative PCRs, clearance, or symptom resolution. The sample taken for sequencing was PBMCs or T cells enriched from blood (not recorded which). The sequence derives from a man younger than 30 who had recovered from COVID-19.

This CDR3 reads CASSPRGASGANVLTF. CDR3 nucleotides: TGTGCCAGCAGCCCCCGGGGGGCCTCTGGGGCCAACGTCCTGACTTTC. The chain employs TRBV11-2 and TRBJ2-6, with a tentative D call TRBD2 (7 bases). With 5 bases removed from V and 0 bases from J, the gap between germline ends came to 11 bases. Germline V gene lookup returns CDR1 SGHAT and CDR2 FQNNGV. This CDR3 contains 16 residues.